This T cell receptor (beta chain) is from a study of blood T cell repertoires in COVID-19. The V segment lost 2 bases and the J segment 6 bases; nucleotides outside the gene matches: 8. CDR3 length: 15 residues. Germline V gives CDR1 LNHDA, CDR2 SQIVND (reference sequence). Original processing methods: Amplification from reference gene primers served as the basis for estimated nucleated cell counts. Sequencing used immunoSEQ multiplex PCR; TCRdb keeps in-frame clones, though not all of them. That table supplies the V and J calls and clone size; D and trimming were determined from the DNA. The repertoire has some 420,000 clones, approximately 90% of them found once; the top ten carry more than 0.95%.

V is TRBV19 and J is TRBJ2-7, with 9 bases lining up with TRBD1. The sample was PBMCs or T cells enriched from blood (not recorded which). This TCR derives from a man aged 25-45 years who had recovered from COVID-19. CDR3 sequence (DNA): TGTGCCAGTAGTATATCGGGGACAGGGTGGGCCGAGCAGTACTTC. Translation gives CASSISGTGWAEQYF.